The 28 T cell receptor beta chains reported below all come from one sample, sequenced in a study of identifying expanded T cells in peripheral blood. Generated by immunoSEQ multiplex PCR, the TCRdb table keeps only in-frame clones and is missing some. The sample includes 120,000 or so clones, approximately 88% of them seen just once. The sequencing sample was made of blood. These TCRs come from a person between 18 and 69 years old in good health.

V gene TRBV7-9 combines with J gene TRBJ1-1, with a possible D match to TRBD1 (6 bases). The V and J ends lost 3 bases and 0 bases respectively, with 14 bases between them. The CDR3 sequence is 16 residues long. In germline, CDR1 is SEHNR, CDR2 FQNEAQ (reference sequence). The CDR3 DNA is TGTGCCAGCAGCTTGTCGGGGGGCCGGATGAACACTGAAGCTTTCTTT. This codes for CASSLSGGRMNTEAFF.

This clone appeared a single time. CDR3 residues: CASSLTGNYGYTF. CDR3 in DNA: TGTGCCAGCTCGCTAACAGGGAACTATGGCTACACCTTC. This chain links TRBV6-6 with TRBJ1-2; a possible D gene is TRBD1 (6 bases). With 8 bases removed from V and 2 bases from J, the gap between germline ends came to 12 bases. The CDR3 sequence is 13 residues long. Germline assignment: CDR1 MNHNY and CDR2 SVGAGI (reference sequence).

This rearrangement joins TRBV19 to TRBJ2-1; unclear D gene. V lost 4 bases and J lost 0, with 10 bases in between. CDR3 size: 15 residues. Germline CDR1 is LNHDA and CDR2 is SQIVND (reference sequence). The DNA for the CDR3 is TGTGCCAGTAGTAAGACTGGAAGCTCCTACAATGAGCAGTTCTTC. Protein sequence: CASSKTGSSYNEQFF.

In its sample, this clone was seen a few times. The genes are TRBV2 and TRBJ2-7, with a weak D call TRBD2 (5 bases). V dropped 8 bases and J dropped 6 bases, with 14 bases sitting between them. CDR1 and CDR2 (germline): SNHLY, FYNNEI. CDR3 length equals 12 residues. The CDR3 DNA sequence: TGTGCCAGCGGCGAGACCCTAGCCGAGCAGTACTTC. As protein: CASGETLAEQYF.

The chain combines TRBV5-1 with TRBJ1-4; 7 bases map to TRBD1. The CDR3 has 16 residues. Germline CDR1 reads SGHRS; CDR2 reads YFSETQ. V lost 4 bases and J lost 5; bases outside the gene matches: 11. CDR3 nucleotides: TGCGCCAGCAGCGAAGGACAGGTTTGGGGGAATGAAAAACTGTTTTTT. Translating it yields CASSEGQVWGNEKLFF.

The chain recombines TRBV10-2 with TRBJ2-1; D gene uncertain. This CDR3 comprises 11 residues. The germline V gene encodes CDR1 WSHSY and CDR2 SAAADI. Trimming cost V 5 bases and J 8 bases, with 7 bases left between them. The CDR3 DNA sequence: TGCGCCAGCAGTCCGGTGGATGAGCAGTTCTTC. The encoded protein is CASSPVDEQFF.

The chain recombines TRBV11-3 with TRBJ1-1, with D maybe TRBD1 (5 bases). Germline V gives CDR1 SGHNT, CDR2 YENEEA. V lost 8 bases and J lost 2, with 9 bases in between. The CDR3 length is 12 residues. In DNA, the CDR3 is TGTGCCAGCGCCAGGGTCAACACTGAAGCTTTCTTT. Protein: CASARVNTEAFF.

This chain uses TRBV27 with TRBJ2-7; D possibly corresponds to TRBD2 (6 bases). CDR3 size: 13 residues. Looked up from germline, CDR1 is MNHEY and CDR2 is SMNVEV (reference sequence). Trimming took off 5 bases at V and 4 bases at J, with 12 bases between the two ends. CDR3 bases: TGTGCCAGCAGTCCTGGTGGGGGGTACGAGCAGTACTTC. Translation gives CASSPGGGYEQYF.

V usage is TRBV27 and J usage is TRBJ2-7; 7 nucleotides agree with TRBD1. The trim removed 2 bases at V and 2 bases at J, leaving 6 bases unmatched. Germline V lookup: CDR1 MNHEY, CDR2 SMNVEV (reference sequence). This CDR3 comprises 15 residues. The CDR3 region has the DNA TGTGCCAGCAGTTTAATTCCCGGGACAGCCTACGAGCAGTACTTC. Amino acid sequence: CASSLIPGTAYEQYF.

This sequence joins TRBV7-2 and TRBJ2-1; no reliable D call. V lost 8 bases and J lost 5, with 10 bases in between. Germline CDR1 reads SGHTA; CDR2 reads FQGNSA. This CDR3 contains 12 residues. For the CDR3, the DNA is TGTGCCAGCGGGGATTGGAACAATGAGCAGTTCTTC. Translated, it gives CASGDWNNEQFF. Combining the CDR3 with reference TRBV7-2 and TRBJ2-1 gives the whole variable domain GAGVSQSPSNKVTEKGKDVELRCDPISGHTALYWYRQSLGQGLEFLIYFQGNSAPDKSGLPSDRFSAERTGGSVSTLTIQRTQQEDSAVYLCASGDWNNEQFFGPGTRLTVL.

The chain carries TRBV7-6 and TRBJ2-5; tentatively, D is TRBD1 (5 bases). Germline V lookup: CDR1 SGHVS, CDR2 FNYEAQ. V was trimmed by 2 bases and J by 1 base, leaving 8 bases between them. The CDR3 contains 14 residues. This CDR3 is CASSLTGSQETQYF. In DNA form, the CDR3 reads TGTGCCAGCAGCTTAACAGGCTCCCAAGAGACCCAGTACTTC.

This clone has a handful of counts. This chain links TRBV29-1 with TRBJ1-2; tentatively, D is TRBD1 (6 bases). This CDR3 is 13 amino acids long. Germline values: CDR1 SQVTM, CDR2 ANQGSEA. Deletions cut 4 bases from V and 6 bases from J, with 15 bases between. The CDR3 sequence: CSVADSVLNGYTF. Written as DNA, the CDR3 is TGCAGCGTTGCGGACAGCGTCCTGAATGGCTACACCTTC.

The chain is built from TRBV7-9 and TRBJ2-5; TRBD1 aligns across 8 bases. The V and J ends lost 7 bases and 4 bases, in that order; junction bases with no gene match: 11. The CDR3 is 15 amino acids. Germline CDR1 SEHNR, CDR2 FQNEAQ (reference sequence). This CDR3 is CASTTTGVVRETQYF. CDR3 DNA: TGTGCCAGCACCACGACAGGGGTGGTAAGAGAGACCCAGTACTTC.

This chain connects TRBV9 to TRBJ1-2, with D unclear. The V gene lost 2 bases and the J gene lost 4 bases, with 12 bases spanning the gap. Germline V gene lookup returns CDR1 SGDLS and CDR2 YYNGEE. The CDR3 runs to 14 residues. The CDR3 region is CASSVPGTPYGYTF. In nucleotides, the CDR3 is TGTGCCAGCAGCGTTCCAGGAACTCCCTATGGCTACACCTTC.

This chain links TRBV19 with TRBJ1-6; a possible D gene is TRBD1 (6 bases). Germline V lookup: CDR1 LNHDA, CDR2 SQIVND (reference sequence). V gave up 4 bases and J gave up 4 bases, with 20 bases separating them. The length of the CDR3 is 18 residues. This chain's CDR3 is CASSNSGALGWYNSPLHF. The CDR3 DNA reads TGTGCCAGTAGTAACTCAGGGGCCCTTGGCTGGTATAATTCACCCCTCCACTTT.

CDR3 coding DNA: TGCGCCAGCAGCTTGGCCTGTAACGTAAAGAAGCAGGTTACAGATACGCAGTATTTT. Amino acids: CASSLACNVKKQVTDTQYF. V is TRBV5-1 and J is TRBJ2-3; D unclear. The CDR3 is made up of 19 amino acids. V lost 0 bases and J lost 3, with 23 bases in between. Per the germline V gene, CDR1 is SGHRS and CDR2 is YFSETQ. Full variable domain (outside the CDR3, taken from reference TRBV5-1 and TRBJ2-3): KAGVTQTPRYLIKTRGQQVTLSCSPISGHRSVSWYQQTPGQGLQFLFEYFSETQRNKGNFPGRFSGRQFSNSRSEMNVSTLELGDSALYLCASSLACNVKKQVTDTQYFGPGTRLTVL.

This clone was found once. The chain couples TRBV6-4 to TRBJ2-1, with 7 bases lining up with TRBD1. The germline V gene has CDR1 MRHNA and CDR2 SNTAGT. The CDR3 totals 15 residues. J lost 1 base, V lost 3 bases, and 3 bases had no gene match. Here the CDR3 DNA reads TGTGCCAGCAGTGAAGGACAGGTGTCCTACAATGAGCAGTTCTTC. Residues: CASSEGQVSYNEQFF.

The chain has TRBV27 and TRBJ2-7, with TRBD1 identical over 9 bases. This CDR3 comprises 13 residues. Germline lookup yields CDR1 MNHEY and CDR2 SMNVEV (reference sequence). After removal of 6 bases from V and 5 bases from J, the junction contained 5 bases not matched to a gene. The CDR3 DNA is TGTGCCAGCAGAAAGGACAGGGGTGACGAGCAGTACTTC. Residues: CASRKDRGDEQYF.

The CDR3 DNA sequence: TGTGCCAGCAGTTATAGGTCCCGCGGGGGAAACACCATATATTTT. It yields the protein CASSYRSRGGNTIYF. This chain uses TRBV6-5 with TRBJ1-3; D is ambiguous. The CDR3 has 15 amino acids. V was clipped by 3 bases and J by 4 bases, with 13 bases between them. Germline V gene data show CDR1 as MNHEY and CDR2 as SVGAGI.

The chain uses TRBV7-3 and TRBJ2-1; 10 nucleotides agree with TRBD1. This CDR3 is built from 15 residues. After removal of 5 bases from V and 5 bases from J, the junction contained 6 bases not matched to a gene. CDR1 is SGHTA, CDR2 FQGTGA, per germline. CDR3 coding DNA: TGTGCCAGCAGCCCCCGGGACAGGGGCGACAATGAGCAGTTCTTC. Protein sequence: CASSPRDRGDNEQFF.

J is TRBJ2-5 and V is TRBV7-2, with D perhaps TRBD1 or TRBD2 (7 bases each). In germline, CDR1 is SGHTA, CDR2 FQGNSA. The CDR3 has 16 amino acids. V gave up 1 base and J gave up 5 bases, with 17 bases separating them. CDR3 region: CASSLVRGGGGETQYF. The DNA for the CDR3 is TGTGCCAGCAGCTTAGTTCGCGGGGGAGGGGGCGAGACCCAGTACTTC.

This chain uses TRBV5-1 with TRBJ1-5; D might be TRBD1 (6 bases). Per germline, CDR1 SGHRS and CDR2 YFSETQ. Trimming shortened V by 3 bases and J by 3 bases, and 10 bases separated the two germline ends. CDR3 size: 14 residues. The CDR3 region is CASSWTENNQPQHF. DNA for the CDR3: TGCGCCAGCAGCTGGACAGAGAACAATCAGCCCCAGCATTTT.

This sequence joins TRBV5-4 and TRBJ1-2; no clear D gene. The V end was cut by 2 bases, the J end by 6 bases, with 5 bases between. The CDR3 sequence is 11 residues long. CDR1 and CDR2 from the germline V gene are SGHNT and YYREEE (reference sequence). The CDR3 nucleotides are TGTGCCAGCAGCTTAAGGGATGGCTACACCTTC. Translating gives CASSLRDGYTF. Complete variable domain (other parts from reference TRBV5-4 and TRBJ1-2): ETGVTQSPTHLIKTRGQQVTLRCSSQSGHNTVSWYQQALGQGPQFIFQYYREEENGRGNFPPRFSGLQFPNYSSELNVNALELDDSALYLCASSLRDGYTFGSGTRLTVV.

This clone showed up just once. The J gene is TRBJ2-7, the V gene TRBV4-1, with 8 bases that match TRBD1. This CDR3 spans 16 amino acids. Germline lookup yields CDR1 MGHRA and CDR2 YSYEKL. V trimming: 1 base; J trimming: 2 bases; junction bases outside the gene matches: 7. This chain's CDR3 is CASSQARQGSTYEQYF. CDR3 DNA sequence: TGCGCCAGCAGCCAAGCCCGACAGGGGTCCACCTACGAGCAGTACTTC.

This chain links TRBV6-1 with TRBJ1-2; maybe TRBD1 (6 bases). V was cut by 10 bases and J by 8 bases, with 20 bases left in between. The length of the CDR3 is 13 residues. Germline V lookup: CDR1 MNHNS, CDR2 SASEGT. For the CDR3, the DNA is TGTGCCATCAAGCCACAGGGAGTAGGGGGCTACACCTTC. Its protein is CAIKPQGVGGYTF.

This chain joins TRBV27 and TRBJ1-2; 8 positions agree with TRBD1. There are 13 residues in the CDR3. J gave up 13 bases and V 5 bases, and 12 bases lay outside the gene matches. Germline values: CDR1 MNHEY, CDR2 SMNVEV (reference sequence). CDR3 DNA sequence: TGTGCCAGCAGTCCCGAGACAGGGGCTAGAGGCACCTTC. Residues: CASSPETGARGTF.

This clone was counted between two and nine times. The V call is TRBV5-1, the J call TRBJ2-5, with D possibly being TRBD1 or TRBD2 (7 bases each). V lost 2 bases and J lost 4, with 12 bases in between. The CDR3 totals 14 residues. Germline CDR1 SGHRS, CDR2 YFSETQ. This chain's CDR3 is CASSFGRGGETQYF. CDR3 bases: TGCGCCAGCAGCTTTGGCAGGGGGGGAGAGACCCAGTACTTC.

The chain carries TRBV5-1 and TRBJ2-7; 9 bases agree with TRBD1. The CDR3 sequence is 15 residues long. Germline values: CDR1 SGHRS, CDR2 YFSETQ. V shed 2 bases and J 5 bases; nucleotides not matched to a gene: 8. Here the CDR3 reads CASSFTGTGYDEQYF. DNA of the CDR3: TGCGCCAGCAGCTTCACCGGGACAGGGTACGACGAGCAGTACTTC.